This is a list of T cell receptor beta chains from one sample in a study of blood T cell repertoires in COVID-19. The table came from immunoSEQ multiplex PCR; TCRdb's copy has only in-frame clones and leaves some out. The sample has just over 350,000 clones, over 75% seen once; the top ten hold 2.5% to 3.5%. Sequencing was performed on PBMCs or T cells enriched from blood (not recorded which). The receptors here all came from a young woman who had recovered from COVID-19. CDR3s include the opening cysteine and the closing phenylalanine or tryptophan. The D gene is left open where the match is weak. Size is stated for part of the rows, as once, few or many counts, or as a class when the clone is expanded.

NA | 14 | TRBJ2-2 | NA | TRBV7-9 | CASSLDFRTGELFF | TGTGCCAGCAGCTTAGACTTCCGCACCGGGGAGCTGTTTTTT
NA | 16 | TRBJ1-1 | TRBD1 | TRBV7-3 | CASSPGTGPFLSEAFF | TGTGCCAGCAGCCCCGGGACAGGACCTTTTCTATCTGAAGCTTTCTTT
few | 17 | TRBJ1-4 | TRBD1 | TRBV7-9 | CASSFRTGQGKNEKLFF | TGTGCCAGCAGCTTCCGGACAGGGCAAGGGAAAAATGAAAAACTGTTTTTT
NA | 14 | TRBJ2-2 | NA | TRBV10-3 | CAIRLRGDDGELFF | TGTGCCATCAGACTTCGGGGAGATGACGGGGAGCTGTTTTTT
NA | 18 | TRBJ1-5 | NA | TRBV19 | CASSIDGGWRYSNQPQHF | TGTGCCAGTAGTATAGATGGAGGGTGGCGGTATAGCAATCAGCCCCAGCATTTT
NA | 15 | TRBJ1-2 | TRBD1 | TRBV6-5 | CASSYSGTGVHGYTF | TGTGCCAGCAGTTACTCCGGGACAGGGGTACATGGCTACACCTTC
NA | 14 | TRBJ1-6 | NA | TRBV7-8 | CASSHGGADSPLHF | TGTGCCAGCAGCCACGGGGGGGCGGATTCACCCCTCCACTTT
few | 15 | TRBJ1-1 | NA | TRBV5-1 | CASSSRAGENTEAFF | TGCGCCAGCAGCTCCAGGGCAGGGGAGAACACTGAAGCTTTCTTT
NA | 16 | TRBJ2-2 | TRBD1 | TRBV5-1 | CASSSRGRGDTGELFF | TGCGCCAGCAGCTCCAGGGGGCGCGGGGACACCGGGGAGCTGTTTTTT
NA | 15 | TRBJ2-5 | TRBD2 | TRBV7-2 | CASGGTSGTQETQYF | TGTGCCAGCGGGGGAACTAGCGGAACCCAAGAGACCCAGTACTTC
NA | 13 | TRBJ2-1 | NA | TRBV7-8 | CASSPTPGDEQFF | TGTGCCAGCAGCCCCACCCCCGGGGATGAGCAGTTCTTC
NA | 14 | TRBJ1-2 | TRBD1 | TRBV6-5 | CASSYRGLFSGYTF | TGTGCCAGCAGTTACAGGGGGCTTTTCTCTGGCTACACCTTC
NA | 12 | TRBJ2-7 | TRBD1 | TRBV6-5 | CASRTGAYEQYF | TGTGCCAGCAGGACAGGGGCTTACGAGCAGTACTTC
NA | 15 | TRBJ2-7 | TRBD1 | TRBV18 | CASSQPGQGANEQYF | TGTGCCAGCTCACAGCCGGGACAGGGGGCCAACGAGCAGTACTTC
NA | 15 | TRBJ1-3 | TRBD1 | TRBV10-3 | CAISDTDRGRNTIYF | TGTGCCATCAGCGATACGGACAGGGGGAGAAACACCATATATTTT
NA | 13 | TRBJ1-1 | NA | TRBV25-1 | CASRGEGGTEAFF | TGTGCCAGCAGGGGGGAGGGGGGCACTGAAGCTTTCTTT
NA | 13 | TRBJ1-2 | NA | TRBV3-1/TRBV3-2 | CATGSHGGNGYTF | TGTGCCACCGGTAGCCATGGAGGGAATGGCTACACCTTC
NA | 15 | TRBJ2-7 | NA | TRBV2 | CASTPLGSFEREQYF | TGTGCCAGCACCCCTCTGGGCAGTTTCGAGCGGGAGCAGTACTTC
NA | 16 | TRBJ1-5 | NA | TRBV27 | CASSLLGDRSNQPQHF | TGTGCCAGCAGTTTGCTAGGGGATAGGAGCAATCAGCCCCAGCATTTT
NA | 15 | TRBJ2-1 | NA | TRBV6-5 | CASRGAVSSYNEQFF | TGTGCCAGCAGGGGAGCGGTGAGCTCCTACAATGAGCAGTTCTTC
NA | 14 | TRBJ2-2 | NA | TRBV11-2 | CASSQGIAWGELFF | TGTGCCAGCAGCCAGGGGATAGCCTGGGGGGAGCTGTTTTTT
NA | 12 | TRBJ1-6 | TRBD1 | TRBV2 | CASRQGSSPLHF | TGTGCCAGCCGACAGGGGAGTTCACCCCTCCACTTT
NA | 15 | TRBJ2-4 | NA | TRBV19 | CASRLQGPAKNIQYF | TGTGCCAGTAGACTCCAGGGTCCCGCCAAAAACATTCAGTACTTC
NA | 15 | TRBJ1-5 | TRBD1 | TRBV7-9 | CASSPLTGKNQPQHF | TGTGCCAGCAGCCCCCTGACAGGGAAGAACCAGCCCCAGCATTTT
NA | 16 | TRBJ2-3 | TRBD2 | TRBV9 | CASSVVGGGVTDTQYF | TGTGCCAGCAGCGTAGTCGGGGGGGGCGTCACAGATACGCAGTATTTT
NA | 14 | TRBJ2-7 | TRBD2 | TRBV28 | CASSHDGGTYEQYF | TGTGCCAGCAGCCACGACGGGGGGACCTACGAGCAGTACTTC
NA | 14 | TRBJ1-5 | TRBD1 | TRBV18 | CASSPQTGDQPQHF | TGTGCCAGCTCACCACAGACAGGGGATCAGCCCCAGCATTTT
few | 14 | TRBJ1-5 | NA | TRBV28 | CASSFRGFGQPQHF | TGTGCCAGCAGTTTTCGAGGGTTTGGTCAGCCCCAGCATTTT
NA | 12 | TRBJ1-2 | TRBD1 | TRBV5-1 | CASSFDRDGYTF | TGCGCCAGCAGCTTCGACAGGGATGGCTACACCTTC